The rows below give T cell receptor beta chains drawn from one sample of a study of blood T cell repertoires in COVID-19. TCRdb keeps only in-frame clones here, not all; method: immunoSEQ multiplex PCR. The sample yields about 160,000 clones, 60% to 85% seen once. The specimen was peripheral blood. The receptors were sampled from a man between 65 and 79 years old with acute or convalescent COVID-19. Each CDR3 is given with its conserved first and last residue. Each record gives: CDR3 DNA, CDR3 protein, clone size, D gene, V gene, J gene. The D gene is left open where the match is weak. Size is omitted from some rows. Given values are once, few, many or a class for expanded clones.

CDR3nt: TGTGCCAGCTCTGGACAGTCTCGAGGAAACACCATATATTTT
CDR3aa: CASSGQSRGNTIYF
abundance: NA
d_gene: NA
v_gene: TRBV7-8
j_gene: TRBJ1-3

CDR3nt: TGTGCCAGTAGTATCCCCGGGGGAGGCACTGAAGCTTTCTTT
CDR3aa: CASSIPGGGTEAFF
abundance: NA
d_gene: NA
v_gene: TRBV19
j_gene: TRBJ1-1

CDR3nt: TGTGCCAGCAGTCCCTGGACTAGCGGGAATGACAATGAGCAGTTCTTC
CDR3aa: CASSPWTSGNDNEQFF
abundance: NA
d_gene: TRBD2
v_gene: TRBV27
j_gene: TRBJ2-1

CDR3nt: TGCGCCAGCCAAGGGGTCTCTGGAAACACCATATATTTT
CDR3aa: CASQGVSGNTIYF
abundance: few
d_gene: NA
v_gene: TRBV10-1
j_gene: TRBJ1-3

CDR3nt: TGTGCCAGCAGCGCACAGGCGACAGGGTTCAACGCTGAAGCTTTCTTT
CDR3aa: CASSAQATGFNAEAFF
abundance: few
d_gene: TRBD1
v_gene: TRBV2
j_gene: TRBJ1-1

CDR3nt: TGTGCCAGCAGTCCAGGACAGGGAGGCTTTGACACTGAAGCTTTCTTT
CDR3aa: CASSPGQGGFDTEAFF
abundance: NA
d_gene: TRBD1
v_gene: TRBV27
j_gene: TRBJ1-1

CDR3nt: TGTGCCAGCAGAAGACAGGGGCTATCGAACACTGAAGCTTTCTTT
CDR3aa: CASRRQGLSNTEAFF
abundance: once
d_gene: TRBD1
v_gene: TRBV2
j_gene: TRBJ1-1

CDR3nt: TGTGCCAGCTCACCACGGACAGGGTACTCCTACGAGCAGTACTTC
CDR3aa: CASSPRTGYSYEQYF
abundance: NA
d_gene: TRBD1
v_gene: TRBV18
j_gene: TRBJ2-7

CDR3nt: TGTGCCAGCAGCCCGGAAGCCCGGACTCAGCGAGGCGAAGCTTTCTTT
CDR3aa: CASSPEARTQRGEAFF
abundance: NA
d_gene: NA
v_gene: TRBV5-4
j_gene: TRBJ1-1

CDR3nt: TGTGCCAGCAGTTTTAAGGGCGGGACGTTGCAGTACTTC
CDR3aa: CASSFKGGTLQYF
abundance: few
d_gene: NA
v_gene: TRBV12-3/TRBV12-4
j_gene: TRBJ2-7

CDR3nt: TGTGCCAGCAGCCAAACGGACAGGGGTTATGGCTACACCTTC
CDR3aa: CASSQTDRGYGYTF
abundance: NA
d_gene: TRBD1
v_gene: TRBV3-1/TRBV3-2
j_gene: TRBJ1-2

CDR3nt: TGTGCCAGCAGCCAAGGGGACACCCAGAATCAGCCCCAGCATTTT
CDR3aa: CASSQGDTQNQPQHF
abundance: once
d_gene: NA
v_gene: TRBV3-1/TRBV3-2
j_gene: TRBJ1-5

CDR3nt: TGCGCCAGCAGCCTAGGTCCCGTCAGCGGAGGCTACGAGCAGTACTTC
CDR3aa: CASSLGPVSGGYEQYF
abundance: NA
d_gene: NA
v_gene: TRBV4-3
j_gene: TRBJ2-7

CDR3nt: TGTGCCAGTAGAGAGTACGGGAAAACTAACTATGGCTACACCTTC
CDR3aa: CASREYGKTNYGYTF
abundance: once
d_gene: NA
v_gene: TRBV28
j_gene: TRBJ1-2

CDR3nt: TGTGCCAGCAGCTTAGATGGGGCATCCTATAATTCACCCCTCCACTTT
CDR3aa: CASSLDGASYNSPLHF
abundance: many
d_gene: NA
v_gene: TRBV7-8
j_gene: TRBJ1-6

CDR3nt: TGTGCCAGCAGTGAAATAGCGGGGGCCCGGCCCGGGGAGCTGTTTTTT
CDR3aa: CASSEIAGARPGELFF
abundance: NA
d_gene: TRBD2
v_gene: TRBV6-1
j_gene: TRBJ2-2

CDR3nt: TGTGCCAGCAGGGATACAGGGGAAGGAGAGACCCAGTACTTC
CDR3aa: CASRDTGEGETQYF
abundance: few
d_gene: TRBD1
v_gene: TRBV28
j_gene: TRBJ2-5

CDR3nt: TGCGCCAGCAGCCAAGAGGGACTAGGGGAGAGGAATGAGCAGTTCTTC
CDR3aa: CASSQEGLGERNEQFF
abundance: few
d_gene: TRBD2
v_gene: TRBV4-1
j_gene: TRBJ2-1

CDR3nt: TGTGCCAGCAGTTACGGACAGGTCAATGAGCAGTTCTTC
CDR3aa: CASSYGQVNEQFF
abundance: NA
d_gene: TRBD1
v_gene: TRBV7-9
j_gene: TRBJ2-1

CDR3nt: TGTGCCAGCAGTGATGGTCAGAACTCCTACGAGCAGTACTTC
CDR3aa: CASSDGQNSYEQYF
abundance: once
d_gene: NA
v_gene: TRBV2
j_gene: TRBJ2-7

CDR3nt: TGTGCCAGCACCTCCGGGACTAGCGGGAGGGATGAGCAGTTCTTC
CDR3aa: CASTSGTSGRDEQFF
abundance: few
d_gene: TRBD2
v_gene: TRBV6-6
j_gene: TRBJ2-1

CDR3nt: TGTGCCAGCAGCTTGAGTCCGTATGGCTACACCTTC
CDR3aa: CASSLSPYGYTF
abundance: NA
d_gene: NA
v_gene: TRBV7-9
j_gene: TRBJ1-2

CDR3nt: TGTGCCAGCAGTCCGGGACTAGCTAATGAGCAGTTCTTC
CDR3aa: CASSPGLANEQFF
abundance: NA
d_gene: TRBD2
v_gene: TRBV12-3/TRBV12-4
j_gene: TRBJ2-1

CDR3nt: TGTGCCAGCACTCCAGCCGGAGCGAAGACCCAGTACTTC
CDR3aa: CASTPAGAKTQYF
abundance: NA
d_gene: NA
v_gene: TRBV28
j_gene: TRBJ2-5

CDR3nt: TGTGCCAGCAGCCCAATAGGGGGCCGGAGGGAGACCCAGTACTTC
CDR3aa: CASSPIGGRRETQYF
abundance: NA
d_gene: TRBD1
v_gene: TRBV5-5
j_gene: TRBJ2-5

CDR3nt: TGTGCCAGCAGTGATCCCCGCGAGCCGAGTACGCAGTATTTT
CDR3aa: CASSDPREPSTQYF
abundance: NA
d_gene: NA
v_gene: TRBV25-1
j_gene: TRBJ2-3

CDR3nt: TGTGCCAGCAGCCTGGGACAGGGTCATGAAAAACTGTTTTTT
CDR3aa: CASSLGQGHEKLFF
abundance: NA
d_gene: TRBD1
v_gene: TRBV6-5
j_gene: TRBJ1-4

CDR3nt: TGTGCCAGCAGGACAGACATCCTCCCTTACAATGAGCAGTTCTTC
CDR3aa: CASRTDILPYNEQFF
abundance: NA
d_gene: NA
v_gene: TRBV6-5
j_gene: TRBJ2-1

CDR3nt: TGTGCCAGCAGCTCGGGACAGGGTCCTTCACCCCTCCACTTT
CDR3aa: CASSSGQGPSPLHF
abundance: NA
d_gene: TRBD1
v_gene: TRBV7-9
j_gene: TRBJ1-6

CDR3nt: TGTGCCAGCGCCTTCAATCGGGGGGCTAACTATGGCTACACCTTC
CDR3aa: CASAFNRGANYGYTF
abundance: NA
d_gene: NA
v_gene: TRBV19
j_gene: TRBJ1-2

CDR3nt: TGCGCCAGCAGCTCTGGCGGACAGGGGGATGAAAAACTGTTTTTT
CDR3aa: CASSSGGQGDEKLFF
abundance: NA
d_gene: TRBD1
v_gene: TRBV5-1
j_gene: TRBJ1-4

CDR3nt: TGCAGCGTGGGAGCCACAGGGGGCGGAGAGACCCAGTACTTC
CDR3aa: CSVGATGGGETQYF
abundance: few
d_gene: TRBD1
v_gene: TRBV29-1
j_gene: TRBJ2-5

CDR3nt: TGTGCCAGCTCAGAACAGGGGGCCAAAAACATTCAGTACTTC
CDR3aa: CASSEQGAKNIQYF
abundance: NA
d_gene: TRBD1
v_gene: TRBV18
j_gene: TRBJ2-4

CDR3nt: TGTGCCAGCAGCTTAGTTGGACAGCGAATAGGAAACACCATATATTTT
CDR3aa: CASSLVGQRIGNTIYF
abundance: NA
d_gene: NA
v_gene: TRBV7-9
j_gene: TRBJ1-3

CDR3nt: TGTGCCAGCAGCATACTACGTTCAGATACGCAGTATTTT
CDR3aa: CASSILRSDTQYF
abundance: few
d_gene: NA
v_gene: TRBV7-3
j_gene: TRBJ2-3

CDR3nt: TGTGCCAGCAGCGTAGGAACTTACACTGAAGCTTTCTTT
CDR3aa: CASSVGTYTEAFF
abundance: NA
d_gene: NA
v_gene: TRBV9
j_gene: TRBJ1-1

CDR3nt: TGTGCCAGCAGCGTAGGGTCTGGGCTTAACAATGAGCAGTTCTTC
CDR3aa: CASSVGSGLNNEQFF
abundance: NA
d_gene: NA
v_gene: TRBV9
j_gene: TRBJ2-1

CDR3nt: TGTGCCAGCAGTTTGGACAGGGGAAGTGCTGGAAACACCATATATTTT
CDR3aa: CASSLDRGSAGNTIYF
abundance: NA
d_gene: TRBD1
v_gene: TRBV27
j_gene: TRBJ1-3